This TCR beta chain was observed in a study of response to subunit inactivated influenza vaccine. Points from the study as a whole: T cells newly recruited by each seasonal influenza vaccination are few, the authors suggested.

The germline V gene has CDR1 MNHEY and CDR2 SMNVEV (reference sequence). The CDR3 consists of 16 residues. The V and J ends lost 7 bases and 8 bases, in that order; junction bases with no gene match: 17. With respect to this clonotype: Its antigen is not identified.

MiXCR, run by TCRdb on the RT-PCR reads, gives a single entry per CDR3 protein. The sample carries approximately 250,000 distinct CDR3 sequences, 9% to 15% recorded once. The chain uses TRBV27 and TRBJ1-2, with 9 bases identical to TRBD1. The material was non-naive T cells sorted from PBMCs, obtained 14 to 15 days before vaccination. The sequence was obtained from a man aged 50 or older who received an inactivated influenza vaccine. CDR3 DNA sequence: TGTGCCAGCACCCATTCGACCGGGACAGGGATCCGCGGCTACACCTTC. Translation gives CASTHSTGTGIRGYTF.